Listed below are T cell receptor beta chains from one sample, sequenced in a study of blood T cells in healthy people across ages. MiXCR, run by TCRdb on the 5' RACE reads, gives a single entry per CDR3 protein. This table holds around 780,000 distinct CDR3 sequences, roughly 25% found once. The data also belong to a second study, concerning T cells of mothers and their children.

Material for sequencing was blood. The receptors were sampled from a boy aged 5-17 years in good health. CDR3s leave out the opening cysteine and the closing phenylalanine or tryptophan. Fields, in order: CDR3 length, V gene, CDR3 protein.

length: 12; V: TRBV13; CDR3: ASSPSGPHYGYT
length: 12; V: TRBV20-1; CDR3: SAGGTSGAYEQY
length: 13; V: TRBV3-1; CDR3: ASGQEGGAGNEQF
length: 13; V: TRBV5-1; CDR3: ASSPPGDRENIQY
length: 11; V: TRBV27; CDR3: ASSYRAPDTQY
length: 10; V: TRBV18; CDR3: ASSPDRAEQY
length: 17; V: TRBV12-3/TRBV12-4; CDR3: ASSPGRRGWGGLQETQY
length: 13; V: TRBV5-1; CDR3: ASSLGRGGRNEQF
length: 10; V: TRBV7-9; CDR3: ASSTGTEKTF
length: 10; V: TRBV12-3/TRBV12-4; CDR3: ASGSGGETQY